These 22 T cell receptor beta chains came from one sample sequenced in a study of a mutant IDH1 vaccine in newly diagnosed glioma. Indicated time point: week 11, during vaccination. Vaccinated patients received 300 ug of mutant IDH1 20-mer peptide per dose, with topical imiquimod. TCRdb keeps only in-frame clones here, not all; method: immunoSEQ multiplex PCR. The sample shows 110,000 or so clones, 90% of them seen only once. For these TCRs, the target antigens are not known. Source: PBMCs, taken from a glioma patient whose treatment included an IDH1 peptide vaccine. All receptors derive from a woman aged 45-65 years with glioma.

The chain combines TRBV28 with TRBJ2-1, with 10 bases fitting TRBD2. The ends lost 2 bases at V and 4 bases at J; junction bases unmatched: 5. The CDR3 has 16 amino acids. CDR1 and CDR2 (germline): MDHEN, SYDVKM. In nucleotides, the CDR3 is TGTGCCAGCAGTTTACTGGGACTAGCGAAATACAATGAGCAGTTCTTC. Its translation is CASSLLGLAKYNEQFF.

This clone showed up just once. V usage is TRBV6-5 and J usage is TRBJ1-1, with 7 bases identical to TRBD1. J gave up 2 bases and V 5 bases, and 5 bases lay outside the gene matches. There are 14 residues in the CDR3. Germline V CDR1 and CDR2: MNHEY, SVGAGI. CDR3 in amino acids: CASSLRTGNTEAFF. The CDR3 nucleotides are TGTGCCAGCAGTCTCCGGACAGGAAACACTGAAGCTTTCTTT.

The genes are TRBV19 and TRBJ1-2; D not resolved. This CDR3 comprises 13 residues. V was clipped by 6 bases and J by 4 bases, with 12 bases between them. CDR1 and CDR2 (germline): LNHDA, SQIVND (reference sequence). This CDR3 reads CASSDLSGYGYTF. CDR3 sequence (DNA): TGTGCCAGTAGCGATCTATCTGGCTATGGCTACACCTTC.

The chain uses TRBV12-5 and TRBJ2-5; a weak D match, TRBD2 (6 bases). This CDR3 spans 14 amino acids. The germline V and J ends were trimmed by 5 bases and 11 bases, with 21 bases remaining between them. The germline gives CDR1 LGHNT, CDR2 FRNRAP. The CDR3 DNA sequence: TGTGCTAGTGGTCCCCTTGTCTCGCCACGGGAGCAGTACTTC. Amino acid sequence: CASGPLVSPREQYF.

This chain connects TRBV28 to TRBJ2-7; D tentatively fits TRBD1 or TRBD2 (5 bases each). Germline CDR1 reads MDHEN; CDR2 reads SYDVKM. Between the trimmed V and J ends, which lost 3 bases and 2 bases, there was a span of 17 bases. The CDR3 has 16 residues. The CDR3 nucleotides read TGTGCCAGCAGTTTGGCCGGGGCGCCACTTACCTACGAGCAGTACTTC. Protein product: CASSLAGAPLTYEQYF.

The chain recombines TRBV2 with TRBJ2-3, with 9 bases matching TRBD1. The germline gives CDR1 SNHLY, CDR2 FYNNEI. The CDR3 covers 13 residues. Germline trimming cut 11 bases from V and 3 bases from J; bases unmatched to any gene: 6. The CDR3 DNA sequence: TGTGCCCGTGGCGGGACAGGGACAGATACGCAGTATTTT. It encodes CARGGTGTDTQYF.

The chain has TRBV12-5 and TRBJ2-1; 7 bases align to TRBD2. The CDR3 is 15 amino acids. With 4 bases clipped from V and 2 bases from J, the junction kept 5 bases outside the gene matches. CDR1 and CDR2 (germline): LGHNT, FRNRAP. In nucleotides, the CDR3 is TGTGCTAGTGGTTCTAGCGGAAAAACCTACAATGAGCAGTTCTTC. It encodes CASGSSGKTYNEQFF.

V usage is TRBV27 and J usage is TRBJ2-5; 9 bases map to TRBD1. V dropped 6 bases and J dropped 5; count of bases not matched to a gene: 10. The CDR3 runs 15 residues. Germline V gene sequence: CDR1 MNHEY, CDR2 SMNVEV (reference sequence). CDR3 nucleotides: TGTGCCAGCAGACTAAGGGACAGGGTATACGAGACCCAGTACTTC. Its translation is CASRLRDRVYETQYF.

This clone has just one count. The chain joins TRBV18 to TRBJ2-5, with 9 bases that match TRBD1. Germline CDR1 reads KGHSH; CDR2 reads LQKENI. V trimming: 3 bases; J trimming: 3 bases; junction bases outside the gene matches: 5. The CDR3 totals 15 residues. CDR3 coding DNA: TGTGCCAGCTCACCCGCCTGGGACAGGGAAGAGACCCAGTACTTC. As protein: CASSPAWDREETQYF. Looking up the rest from reference TRBV18 and TRBJ2-5 gives the full variable domain: NAGVMQNPRHLVRRRGQEARLRCSPMKGHSHVYWYRQLPEEGLKFMVYLQKENIIDESGMPKERFSAEFPKEGPSILRIQQVVRGDSAAYFCASSPAWDREETQYFGPGTRLLVL.

The J gene is TRBJ2-7, the V gene TRBV29-1; tentative D call: TRBD1 (8 bases). Trimming removed 1 base from V and 3 bases from J, with 13 bases in between. Per the germline V gene, CDR1 is SQVTM and CDR2 is ANQGSEA. The CDR3 is made up of 14 amino acids. The CDR3 reads CSVEVQGGHYEQYF. CDR3 in DNA: TGCAGCGTTGAAGTACAGGGGGGGCACTACGAGCAGTACTTC.

The chain employs TRBV6-6 and TRBJ1-6, with unresolved D. V was trimmed by 5 bases and J by 5 bases, leaving 10 bases between them. This CDR3 is built from 14 residues. CDR1 is MNHNY, CDR2 SVGAGI, per germline (reference sequence). In DNA form, the CDR3 reads TGTGCCAGCAGTCCTGGAATTGATAATTCACCCCTCCACTTT. Translating it yields CASSPGIDNSPLHF.

J is TRBJ1-2 and V is TRBV28, with a possible D match to TRBD1 (5 bases). Per the germline V gene, CDR1 is MDHEN and CDR2 is SYDVKM. V was pared by 7 bases and J by 2 bases, with 14 bases between. This CDR3 has 14 residues. CDR3 protein: CASTFMAGNYGYTF. The CDR3 DNA follows: TGTGCCAGCACTTTTATGGCAGGGAACTATGGCTACACCTTC.

This sequence joins TRBV4-1 and TRBJ1-1; D not resolved. The V end was cut by 4 bases, the J end by 0 bases, with 9 bases between. This CDR3 contains 14 residues. Germline CDR1 reads MGHRA; CDR2 reads YSYEKL. The CDR3, as DNA: TGCGCCAGCAGCCTAAAGAGCATGAACACTGAAGCTTTCTTT. It is translated as CASSLKSMNTEAFF.

The chain carries TRBV6-5 and TRBJ1-4; possibly TRBD1 for D (6 bases). V gave up 4 bases and J gave up 8 bases, with 20 bases separating them. Germline CDR1 reads MNHEY; CDR2 reads SVGAGI. This CDR3 contains 16 residues. The CDR3 loop is CASSSTQGGVGEKLFF. DNA for the CDR3: TGTGCCAGCAGTTCCACTCAAGGGGGAGTTGGGGAAAAACTGTTTTTT.

The rearrangement links TRBV28 to TRBJ1-2, with D uncertain. Germline V gives CDR1 MDHEN, CDR2 SYDVKM. This CDR3 is 14 amino acids long. V was clipped by 5 bases and J by 4 bases, with 14 bases between them. The CDR3 region is CASSIEGPIYGYTF. CDR3 nucleotides: TGTGCCAGCAGTATCGAAGGACCAATCTATGGCTACACCTTC.

The chain recombines TRBV5-6 with TRBJ1-5, with a tentative D call TRBD1 (5 bases). Trimming stripped 4 bases from V and 5 bases from J, with 19 bases between. CDR1 is SGHDT, CDR2 YYEEEE, per germline. CDR3 length: 16 amino acids. The CDR3 here is CASSRHSRGNYQPQHF. CDR3 in DNA: TGTGCCAGCAGCCGCCACTCCCGGGGGAACTATCAGCCCCAGCATTTT.

The genes are TRBV5-1 and TRBJ2-5, with D unclear. The CDR3 extends over 14 amino acids. V was shortened by 5 bases and J by 0 bases, with 11 bases between the two germline ends. The germline CDR1 and CDR2 sequences are SGHRS and YFSETQ. The DNA for the CDR3 is TGCGCCAGCAGACGGCAGTCGTACCAAGAGACCCAGTACTTC. Amino acid sequence: CASRRQSYQETQYF. Variable domain in full (rest from reference TRBV5-1 and TRBJ2-5): KAGVTQTPRYLIKTRGQQVTLSCSPISGHRSVSWYQQTPGQGLQFLFEYFSETQRNKGNFPGRFSGRQFSNSRSEMNVSTLELGDSALYLCASRRQSYQETQYFGPGTRLLVL.

This chain uses TRBV2 with TRBJ2-1; 8 bases are shared with TRBD1. V gave up 3 bases and J gave up 3 bases; unmatched junction bases: 1. Germline assignment: CDR1 SNHLY and CDR2 FYNNEI. The CDR3 runs to 14 residues. CDR3 nucleotide sequence: TGTGCCAGCAGTGACGACAGGGGCTACAATGAGCAGTTCTTC. It specifies CASSDDRGYNEQFF.

This chain links TRBV9 with TRBJ1-2, with D perhaps TRBD1 (5 bases). V lost 0 bases and J 7 bases, leaving 10 bases between the germline ends. In germline, CDR1 is SGDLS, CDR2 YYNGEE. The CDR3 contains 13 residues. The CDR3 here is CASSVGAGFGYTF. The DNA of the CDR3 is TGTGCCAGCAGCGTAGGGGCAGGGTTTGGCTACACCTTC.

This clone was detected only once. This rearrangement joins TRBV27 to TRBJ2-1; D may be TRBD1 or TRBD2 (5 bases each). Trimming took 5 bases from V and 8 from J, leaving 13 bases between them. The CDR3 is made up of 13 amino acids. Germline V gene sequence: CDR1 MNHEY, CDR2 SMNVEV (reference sequence). This CDR3 reads CASSKTRGDEQFF. The CDR3, as DNA: TGTGCCAGCAGTAAAACTAGGGGCGATGAGCAGTTCTTC.

This chain links TRBV28 with TRBJ1-1; unclear D gene. Germline values: CDR1 MDHEN, CDR2 SYDVKM. The V end was cut by 2 bases, the J end by 5 bases, with 12 bases between. This CDR3 has 14 amino acids. The CDR3 nucleotides are TGTGCCAGCAGTTTAAGTATGGGTCGGACTGAAGCTTTCTTT. The encoded protein is CASSLSMGRTEAFF.

In its sample, this clone was seen a few times. V and J are TRBV19 and TRBJ1-1, with D possibly TRBD1 on 5 matching bases. This CDR3 contains 15 residues. Germline V gene data show CDR1 as LNHDA and CDR2 as SQIVND (reference sequence). Deletions cut 5 bases from V and 1 base from J, with 14 bases between. The CDR3 DNA follows: TGTGCCAGTAGTTCGCAGGGAAGTACGAACACTGAAGCTTTCTTT. This sequence encodes CASSSQGSTNTEAFF.